The 29 T cell receptor beta chains presented below share a single source sample, sequenced in a study of T-cell memory formation after mild COVID-19. TCRdb re-called the 5' RACE reads with MiXCR, one entry per CDR3 protein. The profile covers over 350,000 distinct CDR3 sequences, with 16% appearing a single time and under 25% taken by the ten largest. Specimen: PBMCs or a T cell subset sorted from them (not recorded which). These receptors all come from a young man who had mild COVID-19 (a few samples of this study predate the infection). Cell type and time point are not known.

The table lists this clonotype with a count of one. V and J are TRBV6-5 and TRBJ1-1, with 9 bases identical to TRBD1. The V gene end was trimmed by 6 bases and the J gene end by 10 bases; junction bases not matched to a gene: 9. The CDR3 length is 13 residues. From germline, CDR1 is MNHEY and CDR2 SVGAGI. The CDR3 DNA sequence: TGTGCCAGCAGACCGGACAGGGGCCGGAGAGCTTTCTTT. This encodes CASRPDRGRRAFF.

This clonotype was counted many times. This chain uses TRBV7-8 with TRBJ1-5; D is perhaps TRBD1 (5 bases). The CDR3 spans 13 residues. Trimming pared 5 bases from V and 5 bases from J, leaving 10 bases between. Germline CDR1 is SGHVS and CDR2 is FQNEAQ. In DNA form, the CDR3 reads TGTGCCAGCAGCGGAAGGGGAGATCAGCCCCAGCATTTT. This sequence encodes CASSGRGDQPQHF.

This clonotype was seen a handful of times. The CDR3 DNA reads as TGTGCCCCCGGGATGCGGGGTTACAATGAGCAGTTCTTC. As protein: CAPGMRGYNEQFF. The chain couples TRBV24-1 to TRBJ2-1; D possibly corresponds to TRBD2 (6 bases). Trimming removed 12 bases from V and 4 bases from J, with 15 bases in between. The germline V gene has CDR1 KGHDR and CDR2 SFDVKD. The CDR3 extends over 13 amino acids.

The rearrangement links TRBV4-3 to TRBJ1-4, with D tentatively TRBD1 (5 bases). Germline-derived CDR1 and CDR2 are LGHNA and YSLEER. The V end lost 0 bases, the J end lost 8 bases, and 13 bases lay between the germline ends. This CDR3 comprises 15 residues. As DNA, the CDR3 is TGCGCCAGCAGCCAAGAGACAGCCCGAAGGGAAAAACTGTTTTTT. It is translated as CASSQETARREKLFF.

This clonotype was counted only a few times. CDR3 loop: CASSKTSGALWAQYF. In DNA, the CDR3 is TGTGCCAGCAGCAAGACTAGCGGGGCTCTCTGGGCCCAGTACTTC. This chain uses TRBV11-2 with TRBJ2-5; 11 bases are shared with TRBD2. The germline gives CDR1 SGHAT, CDR2 FQNNGV. The V gene end was trimmed by 5 bases and the J gene end by 9 bases; junction bases not matched to a gene: 11. The CDR3 sequence is 15 residues long.

In its sample, this clonotype was seen a few times. CDR3 nucleotides: TGTGCCAGCAGACTGGACCTCAACACCGGGGAGCTGTTTTTT. Protein product: CASRLDLNTGELFF. The V call is TRBV7-9, the J call TRBJ2-2; the D is unclear. V was pared by 6 bases and J by 2 bases, with 10 bases between. Germline-derived CDR1 and CDR2 are SEHNR and FQNEAQ (reference sequence). The CDR3 has 14 residues.

The J gene is TRBJ1-4, the V gene TRBV2; D is unclear. The V end was cut by 0 bases, the J end by 11 bases, with 10 bases between. This CDR3 region has 13 residues. Looked up from germline, CDR1 is SNHLY and CDR2 is FYNNEI. In DNA, the CDR3 is TGTGCCAGCAGTGAAGCGAGTCAGGAGAAACTGTTTTTT. Residues: CASSEASQEKLFF.

This clonotype was seen a few times. J is TRBJ2-3 and V is TRBV18; 10 bases align to TRBD2. Germline trimming cut 1 base from V and 5 bases from J; bases unmatched to any gene: 9. CDR1 and CDR2 (germline): KGHSH, LQKENI. The CDR3 spans 17 residues. The CDR3 is CASSPLPSGGARDTQYF. For the CDR3, the DNA is TGTGCCAGCTCACCACTTCCAAGCGGGGGGGCCAGAGATACGCAGTATTTT.

The rearrangement links TRBV7-9 to TRBJ1-3; 7 nucleotides agree with TRBD1. There are 15 residues in the CDR3. The germline V gene encodes CDR1 SEHNR and CDR2 FQNEAQ (reference sequence). V was pared by 4 bases and J by 2 bases, with 5 bases of the junction left unmatched. Here the CDR3 reads CASSSNRGAGNTIYF. In DNA, the CDR3 is TGTGCCAGCAGCTCCAACAGGGGTGCTGGAAACACCATATATTTT.

The rearrangement joins TRBV3-1 to TRBJ2-6, with D tentatively TRBD1 (5 bases). Germline CDR1 and CDR2: LGHDT and YNNKEL (reference sequence). V lost 8 bases to trimming and J lost 1 base, with 6 bases between them. The CDR3 covers 13 residues. The CDR3 spells CASAGSGANVLTF. Written as DNA, the CDR3 is TGTGCCAGCGCAGGGTCTGGGGCCAACGTCCTGACTTTC.

The chain uses TRBV3-1 and TRBJ1-5; D is possibly TRBD1 (6 bases). Germline values: CDR1 LGHDT, CDR2 YNNKEL (reference sequence). Trimming removed 1 base from V and 1 base from J, with 8 bases in between. The CDR3 is 15 amino acids. CDR3 protein: CASSQGQGSNQPQHF. The CDR3 nucleotides are TGTGCCAGCAGCCAAGGGCAGGGGAGCAATCAGCCCCAGCATTTT.

This clonotype was recorded many times. The chain uses TRBV6-5 and TRBJ2-3; D not resolved. Trimming stripped 0 bases from V and 6 bases from J, with 10 bases between. The CDR3 extends over 14 amino acids. Germline values: CDR1 MNHEY, CDR2 SVGAGI. DNA of the CDR3: TGTGCCAGCAGTTACTCCTCGGGCCGGGATACGCAGTATTTT. The encoded protein is CASSYSSGRDTQYF.

This clonotype was observed a few times. At one of its ends the junction is not consistent with the germline gene, which may arise from a read error. The chain uses TRBV9 and TRBJ2-5; TRBD1 matches 10 bases. CDR1 and CDR2 from the germline V gene are SGDLS and YYNGEE. The CDR3 has 16 residues. The CDR3: CASSVVNTGTGAPQYF. CDR3 sequence (DNA): TGTGCCAGCAGTGTAGTAAACACCGGGACAGGGGCTCCCCAGTACTTC.

This sequence joins TRBV12-3 or TRBV12-4 and TRBJ1-5; 10 bases agree with TRBD1. Trimming took 6 bases from V and 4 from J; bases not matched to a gene: 6. The CDR3 length is 15 residues. The CDR3 DNA sequence: TGTGCCAGCAGCCTCCGACAGGGGGCAAATCAGCCCCAGCATTTT. This translates into CASSLRQGANQPQHF.

The chain combines TRBV6-1 with TRBJ2-1; 12 bases align to TRBD2. This CDR3 has 14 amino acids. Per germline, CDR1 MNHNS and CDR2 SASEGT. The V and J ends lost 5 bases and 8 bases, in that order; junction bases with no gene match: 4. The CDR3 coding sequence is TGTGCCAGCAGTTCTAGCGGGGGGGCCCATGAGCAGTTCTTC. This codes for CASSSSGGAHEQFF.

In its sample, this clonotype was seen once. The gene calls are TRBV12-3 or TRBV12-4 and TRBJ2-7; D is unclear. The CDR3 is 12 amino acids. V was clipped by 8 bases and J by 2 bases, with 10 bases between them. The CDR3 region has the DNA TGTGCCAGCGCATTCGGTCCCTACGAGCAGTACTTC. Translating it yields CASAFGPYEQYF.

The genes are TRBV6-5 and TRBJ2-7; possible D gene TRBD1, 6 bases. The CDR3 consists of 12 residues. Between the trimmed V and J ends, which lost 4 bases and 7 bases, there was a span of 11 bases. Germline CDR1 reads MNHEY; CDR2 reads SVGAGI. The CDR3 sequence: CASSWTDGEQYF. The CDR3 coding sequence is TGTGCCAGCAGTTGGACAGACGGTGAGCAGTACTTC.

The V call is TRBV7-2, the J call TRBJ2-5; D is uncertain. CDR3 size: 15 residues. Trimming removed 3 bases at V and 3 bases at J, with 14 bases between. Germline lookup yields CDR1 SGHTA and CDR2 FQGNSA. The chain's CDR3 is CASSFSPTHKETQYF. CDR3 coding DNA: TGTGCCAGCAGCTTTAGCCCTACCCACAAAGAGACCCAGTACTTC.

V and J are TRBV11-3 and TRBJ2-2; D ambiguous. V lost 5 bases, J lost 3 bases, and 7 bases lay in between. Germline V CDR1 and CDR2: SGHNT, YENEEA. The CDR3 loop spans 13 amino acids. The CDR3 is CASSGQDTGELFF. In DNA form, the CDR3 reads TGTGCCAGCAGCGGTCAGGACACCGGGGAGCTGTTTTTT. Based on the CDR3 plus reference TRBV11-3 and TRBJ2-2, the full variable domain is EAGVVQSPRYKIIEKKQPVAFWCNPISGHNTLYWYLQNLGQGPELLIRYENEEAVDDSQLPKDRFSAERLKGVDSTLKIQPAELGDSAVYLCASSGQDTGELFFGEGSRLTVL.

This clonotype appeared many times. The chain couples TRBV5-1 to TRBJ2-5; 8 bases are shared with TRBD1. From germline, CDR1 is SGHRS and CDR2 YFSETQ. V shed 4 bases, J shed 4 bases, and the junction held 3 bases outside the gene matches. The length of the CDR3 is 13 residues. This CDR3 is CASSLQGGETQYF. CDR3 coding DNA: TGCGCCAGCAGCCTACAGGGGGGAGAGACCCAGTACTTC.

This clonotype was seen a handful of times. The chain's CDR3 is CASSPRVYTEAFF. The CDR3 nucleotides read TGTGCCAGCAGTCCCAGGGTGTACACTGAAGCTTTCTTT. V usage is TRBV12-3 or TRBV12-4 and J usage is TRBJ1-1; weak D call: TRBD1 (5 bases). The CDR3 has 13 residues. Trimming cost V 5 bases and J 3 bases, with 10 bases left between them.

This clonotype was seen more than once but under ten times. The chain joins TRBV4-1 to TRBJ2-2; 9 bases align to TRBD1. The CDR3 is 17 residues long. Trimming took 1 base from V and 4 from J; bases not matched to a gene: 7. Germline V gene sequence: CDR1 MGHRA, CDR2 YSYEKL. The CDR3 loop is CASSQVRQGVSTGELFF. The CDR3 nucleotides are TGCGCCAGCAGCCAAGTGAGACAGGGGGTTAGCACCGGGGAGCTGTTTTTT.

The rearrangement uses TRBV4-3 and TRBJ2-7; 7 bases are shared with TRBD2. Germline values: CDR1 LGHNA, CDR2 YSLEER. J lost 0 bases, V lost 0 bases, and 5 bases had no gene match. The CDR3 consists of 16 residues. The CDR3 here is CASSQDGRGSSYEQYF. The CDR3 DNA sequence: TGCGCCAGCAGCCAAGATGGGCGGGGGAGCTCCTACGAGCAGTACTTC.

This clonotype was seen more than once but under ten times. This rearrangement joins TRBV7-2 to TRBJ2-7; 12 bases are shared with TRBD2. Per the germline V gene, CDR1 is SGHTA and CDR2 is FQGNSA. V was pared by 3 bases and J by 5 bases, with 5 bases of the junction left unmatched. The CDR3 consists of 15 residues. The CDR3 DNA sequence: TGTGCCAGCAGCTTCATGCTAGCGGGGGGGGACGAGCAGTACGTC. It codes for CASSFMLAGGDEQYV.

The chain combines TRBV6-5 with TRBJ2-3; D might be TRBD1 (6 bases). The V end lost 6 bases, the J end lost 2 bases, and 18 bases lay between the germline ends. Germline V gene sequence: CDR1 MNHEY, CDR2 SVGAGI. The CDR3 contains 16 residues. CDR3 protein: CASSRKGGPPTDTQYF. The CDR3 region has the DNA TGTGCCAGCAGCAGAAAAGGGGGACCCCCCACAGATACGCAGTATTTT.

The CDR3 DNA sequence: TGTGCCAGCAGCCCGATCCTCGCAACTAATGAAAAACTGTTTTTT. This translates into CASSPILATNEKLFF. The J gene is TRBJ1-4, the V gene TRBV6-5; the D is unclear. The CDR3 length is 15 residues. Germline V gene data show CDR1 as MNHEY and CDR2 as SVGAGI. V was trimmed by 6 bases and J by 0 bases, leaving 11 bases between them.

The table lists this clonotype with a few counts. The V call is TRBV7-6, the J call TRBJ1-2; 7 nucleotides match TRBD1. The V segment lost 5 bases and the J segment 2 bases; nucleotides outside the gene matches: 8. Per the germline V gene, CDR1 is SGHVS and CDR2 is FNYEAQ. The CDR3 is 15 amino acids. CDR3 DNA: TGTGCCAGCAGCCAATTCCGGGACAGAAACTATGGCTACACCTTC. Translating gives CASSQFRDRNYGYTF.

This clonotype has more than one count but fewer than ten. V and J are TRBV7-9 and TRBJ2-5; D is uncertain. The V and J ends lost 3 bases and 2 bases respectively, with 7 bases between them. The length of the CDR3 is 13 residues. Germline V gives CDR1 SEHNR, CDR2 FQNEAQ (reference sequence). In DNA form, the CDR3 reads TGTGCCAGCAGCTTCAGGATACAAGAGACCCAGTACTTC. Protein sequence: CASSFRIQETQYF.

The chain uses TRBV5-1 and TRBJ2-2, with 7 bases aligning to TRBD2. The germline V gene has CDR1 SGHRS and CDR2 YFSETQ. The V and J ends lost 0 bases and 6 bases, in that order; junction bases with no gene match: 2. This CDR3 has 14 amino acids. The CDR3: CASSLGLAAGELFF. The DNA of the CDR3 is TGCGCCAGCAGCTTGGGACTAGCTGCCGGGGAGCTGTTTTTT.